Listed below are T cell receptor beta chains from one sample, sequenced in a study. From the 5' RACE reads, TCRdb called clonotypes with MiXCR, one entry per CDR3 protein. Of roughly 44,000 distinct CDR3 sequences in the sample, 29% were seen once. Sequencing was performed on memory CD4+ T cells sorted from a lymph node. These receptors all come from a female donor with breast cancer. Each CDR3 is given with its conserved first and last residue. D genes are given only for firm matches. Size values are once, few and many counts, or a class for expanded clones, and some rows have none.

j_call cdr3_length d_call clone_size v_call cdr3_nt cdr3_aa
TRBJ2-5 14 - many TRBV6-6 TGTGCCAGCAGTTACTCAGGGGATATAGAGACCCAGTACTTC CASSYSGDIETQYF
TRBJ1-1 12 - many TRBV6-2/TRBV6-3 TGTGCCAGCAGTTCCTTGACAGCCGAAGCTTTCTTT CASSSLTAEAFF
TRBJ2-1 13 TRBD2 - TRBV12-3/TRBV12-4 TGTGCCAGCAGTCTGGGACTAGGTAATGAGCAGTTCTTC CASSLGLGNEQFF
TRBJ1-4 14 - - TRBV27 TGTGCCAGCAGCGAAGCCGGGGCAAATGAAAAACTGTTTTTT CASSEAGANEKLFF
TRBJ2-2 14 TRBD1 few TRBV6-1 TGTGCCAGCAGGAGAGACAGGGCTACCGGGGAGCTGTTTTTT CASRRDRATGELFF
TRBJ1-4 11 - - TRBV4-1 TGCGCCAGCAGCCAAGACGGAAAACTGTTTTTT CASSQDGKLFF
TRBJ1-1 13 - medium-sized TRBV11-2 TGTGCCAGCAGCTTAAGAGGAAACACTGAAGCTTTCTTT CASSLRGNTEAFF
TRBJ2-5 14 TRBD1 few TRBV28 TGTGCCACCTTTGAGGGGGCGCGCCCTGAGACCCAGTACTTC CATFEGARPETQYF
TRBJ2-7 15 TRBD2 few TRBV24-1 TGTGCCACCAGTGACCCACTAGCGGGGTCCTACGAGCAGTACTTC CATSDPLAGSYEQYF
TRBJ2-3 16 - few TRBV10-1 TGCGCCAGCAGTGAGGGGTCAGCGGGTAGCACAGATACGCAGTATTTT CASSEGSAGSTDTQYF
TRBJ2-3 15 - once TRBV12-3/TRBV12-4 TGTGCCAGCCCCCGCGGGGCACTTCGGTCTGGTACGCAGTATTTT CASPRGALRSGTQYF
TRBJ2-2 15 - few TRBV5-1 TGCGCCAGCAGCTTGAGTCCGACCCGCACCGGGGAGCTGTTTTTT CASSLSPTRTGELFF
TRBJ2-1 15 TRBD2 many TRBV5-1 TGCGCCAGCAGCCTGGGACTAGCATCCTACAATGAGCAGTTCTTC CASSLGLASYNEQFF
TRBJ2-3 16 - - TRBV3-1 TGTGCCAGCAGCCAAGATTTCCTGAGACGGACAGATACGCAGTATTTT CASSQDFLRRTDTQYF
TRBJ2-7 15 TRBD2 - TRBV5-1 TGCGCCAGCAGCTTGGCGGGGGGGACAACCTACGAGCAGTACTTC CASSLAGGTTYEQYF
TRBJ2-1 15 TRBD2 - TRBV9 TGTGCCAGCAGCGTAGCTCCTAGCGGGAGGAATGAGCAGTTCTTC CASSVAPSGRNEQFF
TRBJ1-4 13 - - TRBV5-1 TGCGCCAGCCGGGGCACCTCTAATGAAAAACTGTTTTTT CASRGTSNEKLFF
TRBJ2-2 14 - - TRBV7-2 TGTGCCAGCAGGTTTAGCGAGAACACCGGGGAGCTGTTTTTT CASRFSENTGELFF
TRBJ2-1 18 TRBD2 many TRBV6-5 TGTGCCAGCAGTTACTCCCCCCCGACTAGCGGGGTTTACAATGAGCAGTTCTTC CASSYSPPTSGVYNEQFF
TRBJ2-7 13 TRBD1 few TRBV12-3/TRBV12-4 TGTGCCAGCAGCCTCCGGGACAGGGACGAGCAGTACTTC CASSLRDRDEQYF
TRBJ2-5 18 TRBD2 few TRBV7-9 TGTGCCAGCAGCACAGCGATGACTAGCGGGGGGCGACAAGAGACCCAGTACTTC CASSTAMTSGGRQETQYF
TRBJ1-1 14 TRBD1 few TRBV2 TGTGCCAGCAGTGAAAAGATTTGGGACAGTGAAGCTTTCTTT CASSEKIWDSEAFF
TRBJ2-5 14 - once TRBV7-2 TGTGCCAGCAGGCCCAGTGGGGGTTTGAAGACCCAGTACTTC CASRPSGGLKTQYF
TRBJ2-7 16 - - TRBV20-1 TGCAGTGCTAGACTTAAATTAAGGACAGACCCCTACGAGCAGTACTTC CSARLKLRTDPYEQYF
TRBJ1-2 12 - - TRBV20-1 TGCAGTGCTAGTCGGGCAGGCTATGGCTACACCTTC CSASRAGYGYTF
TRBJ2-3 12 - - TRBV7-9 TGTGCCAGCAGCTTAGCAGAATATACGCAGTATTTT CASSLAEYTQYF
TRBJ2-3 15 TRBD1 medium-sized TRBV5-1 TGCGCCAGCAGCTTGGGGACAGGGGGCACAGATACGCAGTATTTT CASSLGTGGTDTQYF
TRBJ2-1 14 - - TRBV11-2 TGTGCCAGCAGCCAACAACTGAGTCAGCTGGAGCAGTTCTTC CASSQQLSQLEQFF
TRBJ2-5 16 - - TRBV29-1 TGCAGCGTTGGCGGTGATGTTCAGGGAGTTTTGGAGACCCAGTACTTC CSVGGDVQGVLETQYF
TRBJ2-1 17 - once TRBV7-2 TGTGCCAGCAGCTTATCTCCAGCGGATTTCTCCTACAATGAGCAGTTCTTC CASSLSPADFSYNEQFF
TRBJ1-5 16 - - TRBV27 TGTGCCAGCAGCCTACGAGGACTTTATAGCAATCAGCCCCAGCATTTT CASSLRGLYSNQPQHF
TRBJ1-5 11 - - TRBV20-1 TGCAGTGCTAGGGATCATCAGCCCCAGCATTTT CSARDHQPQHF
TRBJ2-7 14 - - TRBV4-1 TGCACCAGCAGCCCGGGACTGGCAGACTACGAGCAGTACTTC CTSSPGLADYEQYF
TRBJ2-7 16 - - TRBV7-3 TGTGCCAGCAGCCCGATGGGTGGGGCGAAGACCTACGAGCAGTACTTC CASSPMGGAKTYEQYF
TRBJ2-1 14 TRBD2 - TRBV10-2 TGCGCCAGCAGTGACCCGACTAGCGGGGGGGAGCAGTTCTTC CASSDPTSGGEQFF
TRBJ2-1 13 TRBD1 - TRBV5-1 TGCGCCAGCTATCGGGACAGGAACAATGAGCAGTTCTTC CASYRDRNNEQFF
TRBJ2-3 14 - few TRBV20-1 TGCAGTGCTGAGCCTGGGACCATCACAGATACGCAGTATTTT CSAEPGTITDTQYF
TRBJ2-1 16 TRBD2 - TRBV3-1 TGTGCCAGCAGCCAAGATTTGGGACTAGCGAGGCGGGAGCAGTTCTTC CASSQDLGLARREQFF
TRBJ1-1 11 - - TRBV2 TGTGCCAGCAGTGAACACCGGGAAGCTTTCTTT CASSEHREAFF
TRBJ1-2 17 - - TRBV18 TGTGCCAGCTCACCACCGAAAATCATACCCCCTCGCTATGGCTACACCTTC CASSPPKIIPPRYGYTF
TRBJ2-1 14 - few TRBV25-1 TGTGCCAGCAGTGAGTACCGGGAATACAATGAGCAGTTCTTC CASSEYREYNEQFF
TRBJ2-1 10 - many TRBV20-1 TGCAGTACCACTAGTAGTGAGCAGTTCTTC CSTTSSEQFF